These 26 T cell receptor beta chains were sequenced from one sample in a study of shared clonotypes between healthy human individuals. The data were produced by immunoSEQ multiplex PCR, yet TCRdb's version contains in-frame clones alone and is incomplete. The sample contains some 1 million clones, about 75% of which appear only once. The specimen was memory CD4+ T cells sorted from blood. Described subset: CD45RA-negative fraction. Receptors were obtained from a young man in good health.

The rearrangement joins TRBV7-6 to TRBJ1-5, with D perhaps matching TRBD1 (5 bases). Germline assignment: CDR1 SGHVS and CDR2 FNYEAQ. Trimming pared 1 base from V and 7 bases from J, leaving 17 bases between. The CDR3 is made up of 16 amino acids. DNA for the CDR3: TGTGCCAGCAGCTTAGAGAGGGGCCAGGGCGGCCAGCCCCAGCATTTT. Protein: CASSLERGQGGQPQHF.

J is TRBJ2-7 and V is TRBV28, with 9 positions matching TRBD1. The germline CDR1 and CDR2 sequences are MDHEN and SYDVKM. The CDR3 spans 15 residues. With 6 bases clipped from V and 3 bases from J, the junction kept 9 bases outside the gene matches. The DNA for the CDR3 is TGTGCCAGCAGGCACCCCGGGACAGGGATCTACGAGCAGTACTTC. Translation gives CASRHPGTGIYEQYF.

The table lists this clone with a few counts. The chain recombines TRBV5-6 with TRBJ2-5; D is possibly TRBD1 (6 bases). CDR1 and CDR2 (germline): SGHDT, YYEEEE. V lost 4 bases and J 9 bases, leaving 10 bases between the germline ends. The CDR3 is 11 residues long. The CDR3: CASSLQGAQYF. In DNA, the CDR3 is TGTGCCAGCAGCCTACAGGGCGCCCAGTACTTC.

This clone was found a few times. V is TRBV6-5 and J is TRBJ1-4; no firm D call. The CDR3 length is 12 residues. With 4 bases removed from V and 8 bases from J, the gap between germline ends came to 8 bases. Per the germline V gene, CDR1 is MNHEY and CDR2 is SVGAGI. CDR3 nucleotide sequence: TGTGCCAGCAGTTTCGACCGAGAAAAACTGTTTTTT. This translates into CASSFDREKLFF.

The rearrangement uses TRBV5-1 and TRBJ2-7; 8 nucleotides align to TRBD1. The CDR3 is 14 residues long. V lost 0 bases to trimming and J lost 5 bases; unmatched junction nucleotides: 4. Per the germline V gene, CDR1 is SGHRS and CDR2 is YFSETQ. CDR3 sequence: CASSLAQGANEQYF. CDR3 in DNA: TGCGCCAGCAGCTTGGCGCAGGGGGCTAACGAGCAGTACTTC.

The rearrangement uses TRBV2 and TRBJ2-3; 14 bases are shared with TRBD2. CDR1 is SNHLY and CDR2 is FYNNEI in the germline V gene. This CDR3 has 14 residues. V lost 5 bases, J lost 6 bases, and 1 base stayed unmatched. The CDR3 sequence: CASSRLAGGDTQYF. The CDR3 DNA reads TGTGCCAGCAGTAGACTAGCGGGAGGGGATACGCAGTATTTT.

The J gene is TRBJ2-5, the V gene TRBV25-1; TRBD1 agrees at 7 bases. J gave up 1 base and V 9 bases, and 5 bases lay outside the gene matches. The CDR3 runs 13 residues. CDR1 MGHDK and CDR2 SYGVNS come from the germline V gene. CDR3 loop: CASSRGSQETQYF. The DNA for the CDR3 is TGTGCCAGTTCCAGGGGGAGCCAAGAGACCCAGTACTTC.

The chain combines TRBV2 with TRBJ2-1; TRBD1 is a possible D gene (5 bases). This CDR3 region has 14 residues. With 6 bases removed from V and 3 bases from J, the gap between germline ends came to 12 bases. CDR1 is SNHLY, CDR2 FYNNEI, per germline. Here the CDR3 DNA reads TGTGCCAGCAGGGGGCTGGTTCACTACAATGAGCAGTTCTTC. It encodes CASRGLVHYNEQFF.

This clone has just one count. This chain connects TRBV23-1 to TRBJ2-5; 7 bases fit TRBD2. TRBV23-1 is filed as an ORF, its function uncertain. The J segment lost 5 bases and the V segment lost 2 bases, leaving 8 bases of the junction unmatched. The CDR3 covers 15 residues. The CDR3 DNA follows: TGCGCCAGCAGTCAACCCCTAGCGGACAAGGAGACCCAGTACTTC. Translation: CASSQPLADKETQYF.

This rearrangement joins TRBV5-6 to TRBJ2-2, with D hard to call. The V gene lost 4 bases and the J gene lost 8 bases, with 12 bases spanning the gap. CDR1 is SGHDT and CDR2 is YYEEEE in the germline V gene. The CDR3 totals 13 residues. This CDR3 is CASSPGPKGELFF. Written as DNA, the CDR3 is TGTGCCAGCAGCCCTGGACCCAAAGGGGAGCTGTTTTTT. Full variable domain (outside the CDR3, taken from reference TRBV5-6 and TRBJ2-2): DAGVTQSPTHLIKTRGQQVTLRCSPKSGHDTVSWYQQALGQGPQFIFQYYEEEERQRGNFPDRFSGHQFPNYSSELNVNALLLGDSALYLCASSPGPKGELFFGEGSRLTVL.

The chain combines TRBV2 with TRBJ1-1, with a possible D match to TRBD1 (5 bases). The CDR3 sequence is 13 residues long. The germline gives CDR1 SNHLY, CDR2 FYNNEI. Trimming pared 7 bases from V and 7 bases from J, leaving 16 bases between. The CDR3 loop is CASTEGTDFEAFF. The CDR3 DNA follows: TGTGCCAGCACCGAAGGGACCGACTTTGAAGCTTTCTTT. The variable domain in full, with the rest retrieved from reference TRBV2 and TRBJ1-1, is EPEVTQTPSHQVTQMGQEVILRCVPISNHLYFYWYRQILGQKVEFLVSFYNNEISEKSEIFDDQFSVERPDGSNFTLKIRSTKLEDSAMYFCASTEGTDFEAFFGQGTRLTVV.

The chain recombines TRBV7-9 with TRBJ1-3; a possible D gene is TRBD1 (6 bases). CDR3 length: 15 amino acids. Trimming removed 6 bases at V and 3 bases at J, with 15 bases between. Germline assignment: CDR1 SEHNR and CDR2 FQNEAQ (reference sequence). The CDR3 protein is CASSRIQGNGNTIYF. The CDR3, as DNA: TGTGCCAGCAGTCGTATTCAGGGGAATGGAAACACCATATATTTT.

The gene calls are TRBV30 and TRBJ2-3; D may be TRBD2 (5 bases). Trimming pared 0 bases from V and 0 bases from J, leaving 7 bases between. This CDR3 region has 14 residues. Germline-derived CDR1 and CDR2 are GTSNPN and SVGIG (reference sequence). CDR3 protein: CAWSVSGSTDTQYF. The CDR3 nucleotides are TGTGCCTGGAGTGTAAGCGGTAGCACAGATACGCAGTATTTT.

The V and J genes are TRBV5-6 and TRBJ1-4; unclear D gene. Germline CDR1 SGHDT, CDR2 YYEEEE. The CDR3 loop spans 11 amino acids. Trimming took off 0 bases at V and 11 bases at J, with 5 bases between the two ends. In DNA form, the CDR3 reads TGTGCCAGCAGCTTGGCGGGGAAACTGTTTTTT. Its translation: CASSLAGKLFF.

Only a few counts were recorded for this clone. V usage is TRBV27 and J usage is TRBJ1-4; TRBD1 is a possible D gene (6 bases). Looked up from germline, CDR1 is MNHEY and CDR2 is SMNVEV (reference sequence). This CDR3 comprises 14 residues. V lost 8 bases, J lost 4 bases, and 14 bases lay in between. CDR3 sequence reads: CASSYDRRNEKLFF. In DNA form, the CDR3 reads TGTGCCAGCTCCTACGACAGGCGTAATGAAAAACTGTTTTTT.

V usage is TRBV7-2 and J usage is TRBJ1-1; no firm D call. V dropped 3 bases and J dropped 3 bases, with 5 bases sitting between them. The CDR3 totals 12 residues. CDR1 SGHTA and CDR2 FQGNSA come from the germline V gene. CDR3 sequence: CASSLDDTEAFF. The CDR3 DNA is TGTGCCAGCAGCTTGGACGACACTGAAGCTTTCTTT.

CDR3 in DNA: TGTGCCATCAGTACCGCCGGGACGGCCTATTTCTTT. It is translated as CAISTAGTAYFF. V gene TRBV10-3 combines with J gene TRBJ1-1; perhaps TRBD1 as D (5 bases). The CDR3 has 12 amino acids. V lost 5 bases, J lost 13 bases, and 17 bases lay in between. The V gene's germline CDR1 is ENHRY and CDR2 SYGVKD.

V and J are TRBV9 and TRBJ2-5; 10 nucleotides align to TRBD1. The CDR3 loop spans 14 amino acids. In germline, CDR1 is SGDLS, CDR2 YYNGEE. The V segment lost 4 bases and the J segment 5 bases; nucleotides outside the gene matches: 5. The CDR3 DNA reads TGTGCCAGCAGCACACGGACAGGGGGGGAGACCCAGTACTTC. Its translation: CASSTRTGGETQYF.

This clone was found a few times. The chain is built from TRBV30 and TRBJ2-1; 8 bases are shared with TRBD2. The J segment lost 9 bases and the V segment lost 4 bases, leaving 5 bases of the junction unmatched. Germline values: CDR1 GTSNPN, CDR2 SVGIG (reference sequence). The CDR3 sequence is 12 residues long. The CDR3 DNA sequence: TGTGCCTGGACCTCAAGCGGGAGTGAGCAGTTCTTC. It specifies CAWTSSGSEQFF.

With regard to this clone: This likely traces to a read error, being one base from a far larger clone. The chain combines TRBV7-6 with TRBJ2-3; 7 bases are shared with TRBD1. The junction had 4 bases not matched to a gene; V was cut back by 4 bases and J by 0 bases. The germline CDR1 and CDR2 sequences are SGHVS and FNYEAQ. The CDR3 loop spans 15 amino acids. In DNA form, the CDR3 reads TGTGCCAGCAGCTCTACAGGGGCTAGCACAGATACGCAGTATTTT. This translates into CASSSTGASTDTQYF.

This clone was counted once. The chain joins TRBV6-5 to TRBJ2-3, with 10 bases that match TRBD1. V lost 6 bases to trimming and J lost 3 bases; unmatched junction nucleotides: 3. This CDR3 contains 14 residues. Germline-derived CDR1 and CDR2 are MNHEY and SVGAGI. CDR3 DNA: TGTGCCAGCAGCCGACAGGGGGCTACAGATACGCAGTATTTT. Encoded protein: CASSRQGATDTQYF.

Worth noting for this clone: Possible read error: a much larger clone is one base away. The sample carries other DNA sequences with the same CDR3. This rearrangement joins TRBV5-4 to TRBJ2-3; 8 bases map to TRBD2. Germline values: CDR1 SGHNT, CDR2 YYREEE (reference sequence). The V gene end was trimmed by 4 bases and the J gene end by 6 bases; junction bases not matched to a gene: 16. The CDR3 extends over 17 amino acids. In DNA form, the CDR3 reads TGTGCCAGCAGCCTCGGGGGAACGGGGGGGCCGGCGGATACGCAGTATTTT. Amino acid sequence: CASSLGGTGGPADTQYF.

This chain joins TRBV6-1 and TRBJ2-1; tentatively, D is TRBD1 (6 bases). The CDR3 is made up of 13 amino acids. Germline CDR1 reads MNHNS; CDR2 reads SASEGT. V was clipped by 7 bases and J by 0 bases, with 7 bases between them. CDR3: CASNRDSYNEQFF. The CDR3 DNA reads as TGTGCCAGCAACAGGGACTCCTACAATGAGCAGTTCTTC.

Notes on this clone: Other DNA variants within this sample encode the same CDR3. The rearrangement uses TRBV5-4 and TRBJ2-5; the D gene is possibly TRBD2 (5 bases). V lost 3 bases and J 2 bases, leaving 11 bases between the germline ends. Germline assignment: CDR1 SGHNT and CDR2 YYREEE (reference sequence). This CDR3 is 14 amino acids long. The CDR3 sequence: CASSSPGRQETQYF. In DNA, the CDR3 is TGTGCCAGCAGCTCGCCGGGAAGACAAGAGACCCAGTACTTC.

This chain links TRBV23-1 with TRBJ2-1; TRBD2 matches at 7 bases. TRBV23-1 counts as an open reading frame of uncertain function. There are 16 residues in the CDR3. V lost 3 bases to trimming and J lost 11 bases; unmatched junction nucleotides: 16. CDR3 amino acids: CASSHCGGGGNEKQFF. CDR3 coding DNA: TGCGCCAGCAGTCATTGTGGCGGGGGAGGGAATGAGAAGCAGTTCTTC.

CDR3 sequence reads: CASRITNTGELFF. For the CDR3, the DNA is TGTGCCAGCAGAATAACGAACACCGGGGAGCTGTTTTTT. The genes are TRBV6-5 and TRBJ2-2; D remains unclear. V shed 6 bases and J shed 0 bases, with 5 bases lying between them. CDR1 and CDR2 (germline): MNHEY, SVGAGI. The CDR3 has 13 residues.